The 14 T cell receptor beta chains given below trace back to one sample, sequenced in a study of technical replicates of blood from several donors. Libraries were prepared by immunoSEQ multiplex PCR; TCRdb keeps only in-frame clonotypes and omits some of them. The table includes tens of thousands of clones, around nine tenths detected once. Sequencing was carried out using PBMCs. These receptors were taken from a human donor in good health. Some clones in this sample may be carry-over from other donors' samples.

The chain carries TRBV2 and TRBJ2-2; D is possibly TRBD1 (5 bases). Germline CDR1 reads SNHLY; CDR2 reads FYNNEI. CDR3 size: 15 residues. V was trimmed by 6 bases and J by 2 bases, leaving 13 bases between them. The CDR3 is CASSPQGLNTGELFF. The CDR3 DNA follows: TGTGCCAGCAGCCCCCAGGGTCTCAACACCGGGGAGCTGTTTTTT.

DNA for the CDR3: TGTGCCAGCAGCCTAATCGGGGAGCTGTTTTTT. Protein sequence: CASSLIGELFF. This chain joins TRBV2 and TRBJ2-2, with D hard to call. Germline V gene data show CDR1 as SNHLY and CDR2 as FYNNEI. The CDR3 totals 11 residues. Trimming removed 6 bases at V and 7 bases at J, with 6 bases between.

The genes are TRBV19 and TRBJ2-7; 8 nucleotides agree with TRBD1. V dropped 7 bases and J dropped 4; count of bases not matched to a gene: 12. Germline assignment: CDR1 LNHDA and CDR2 SQIVND (reference sequence). The CDR3 has 15 residues. CDR3: CASTLGAGGAYEQYF. Here the CDR3 DNA reads TGTGCCAGTACTCTGGGGGCAGGGGGCGCGTACGAGCAGTACTTC.

The chain carries TRBV18 and TRBJ1-6; 7 nucleotides align to TRBD1. V shed 4 bases, J shed 8 bases, and the junction held 8 bases outside the gene matches. CDR3 length: 15 amino acids. Germline V gene sequence: CDR1 KGHSH, CDR2 LQKENI. CDR3 in amino acids: CASSQETGRDSPLHF. The CDR3 DNA sequence: TGTGCCAGCTCACAGGAGACAGGGCGGGATTCACCCCTCCACTTT.

The chain recombines TRBV7-2 with TRBJ2-1; 11 positions match TRBD1. CDR1 and CDR2 from the germline V gene are SGHTA and FQGNSA. J was trimmed by 8 bases and V by 7 bases; bases with no gene match: 7. The CDR3 covers 14 residues. As DNA, the CDR3 is TGTGCCAGCACCCGGGACAGGGGGGCCCATGAGCAGTTCTTC. Its protein is CASTRDRGAHEQFF.

V gene TRBV6-5 combines with J gene TRBJ1-3; unclear D gene. The germline CDR1 and CDR2 sequences are MNHEY and SVGAGI. The CDR3 covers 11 residues. The germline V and J ends were trimmed by 7 bases and 4 bases, with 5 bases remaining between them. This CDR3 is CASTQGNTIYF. CDR3 coding DNA: TGTGCCAGCACGCAGGGAAACACCATATATTTT.

This chain connects TRBV5-6 to TRBJ2-7; D is undetermined. This CDR3 contains 14 residues. Trimming removed 0 bases at V and 2 bases at J, with 9 bases between. CDR1 and CDR2 from the germline V gene are SGHDT and YYEEEE. This CDR3 is CASSLGGNTYEQYF. The DNA of the CDR3 is TGTGCCAGCAGCTTGGGCGGAAACACCTACGAGCAGTACTTC.

The chain recombines TRBV9 with TRBJ2-3; 9 nucleotides align to TRBD1. The CDR3 runs to 16 residues. Germline trimming cut 3 bases from V and 4 bases from J; bases unmatched to any gene: 9. Germline CDR1 and CDR2: SGDLS and YYNGEE. CDR3 nucleotides: TGTGCCAGCAGCGACCCGGGACAGGGAGGCCCAGATACGCAGTATTTT. Translation: CASSDPGQGGPDTQYF.

The chain has TRBV13 and TRBJ1-2, with unresolved D. The CDR3 length is 12 residues. The V gene's germline CDR1 is PRHDT and CDR2 FYEKMQ (reference sequence). V was cut by 0 bases and J by 5 bases, with 4 bases left in between. The CDR3 here is CASSLGSYGYTF. The DNA for the CDR3 is TGTGCCAGCAGCTTAGGGAGTTATGGCTACACCTTC.

The rearrangement joins TRBV15 to TRBJ1-6, with 10 bases that match TRBD1. With V trimmed by 5 bases and J by 10 bases, 14 bases remained unmatched. Germline CDR1 reads LNHNV; CDR2 reads YYDKDF (reference sequence). CDR3 length equals 17 residues. The CDR3 protein is CATSGGSWDRGRSPLHF. The CDR3 bases are TGTGCCACCAGCGGCGGATCGTGGGACAGGGGACGCTCACCCCTCCACTTT.

CDR3 residues: CASSLLAGTPDTQYF. In DNA, the CDR3 is TGTGCCAGCAGCTTACTAGCAGGCACACCAGATACGCAGTATTTT. This chain connects TRBV7-2 to TRBJ2-3; a weak D match, TRBD2 (5 bases). The CDR3 extends over 15 amino acids. Germline V gene lookup returns CDR1 SGHTA and CDR2 FQGNSA. Trimming removed 2 bases at V and 4 bases at J, with 13 bases between.

The chain joins TRBV13 to TRBJ2-1; 8 bases are shared with TRBD2. The ends lost 5 bases at V and 6 bases at J; junction bases unmatched: 6. Germline-derived CDR1 and CDR2 are PRHDT and FYEKMQ (reference sequence). This CDR3 is 14 amino acids long. The CDR3 protein is CASSPGTSTNEQFF. CDR3 coding DNA: TGTGCCAGCAGCCCCGGGACTAGTACCAATGAGCAGTTCTTC. Looking up the rest from reference TRBV13 and TRBJ2-1 gives the full variable domain: AAGVIQSPRHLIKEKRETATLKCYPIPRHDTVYWYQQGPGQDPQFLISFYEKMQSDKGSIPDRFSAQQFSDYHSELNMSSLELGDSALYFCASSPGTSTNEQFFGPGTRLTVL.

The chain has TRBV30 and TRBJ2-3; 11 bases are shared with TRBD2. CDR3 length: 14 residues. Germline V lookup: CDR1 GTSNPN, CDR2 SVGIG (reference sequence). Trimming at V came to 4 bases and at J to 2 bases, leaving 2 bases not matched to a gene. Here the CDR3 DNA reads TGTGCCTGGACTAGCGGGAGGAACACAGATACGCAGTATTTT. Residues: CAWTSGRNTDTQYF.

The chain recombines TRBV7-3 with TRBJ2-1; 11 nucleotides agree with TRBD1. V shed 5 bases and J 7 bases; nucleotides not matched to a gene: 7. The CDR3 runs 15 residues. Germline V gene data show CDR1 as SGHTA and CDR2 as FQGTGA. CDR3 DNA sequence: TGTGCCAGCAGCCCCGGACAGGGGGCAGGTAATGAGCAGTTCTTC. Its protein product is CASSPGQGAGNEQFF.